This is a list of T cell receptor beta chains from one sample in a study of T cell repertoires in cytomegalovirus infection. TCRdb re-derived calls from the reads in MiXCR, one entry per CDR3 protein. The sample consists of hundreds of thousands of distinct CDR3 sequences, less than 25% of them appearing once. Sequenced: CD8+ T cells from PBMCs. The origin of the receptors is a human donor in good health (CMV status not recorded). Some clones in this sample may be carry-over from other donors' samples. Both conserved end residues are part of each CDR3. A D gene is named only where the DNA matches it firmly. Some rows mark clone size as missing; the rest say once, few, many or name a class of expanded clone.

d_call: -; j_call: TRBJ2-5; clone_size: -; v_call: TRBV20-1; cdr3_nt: TGCAGTGCTAGAGAGAGGACTCTCGGGCGGCGGGAGACCCAGTACTTC; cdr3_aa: CSARERTLGRRETQYF
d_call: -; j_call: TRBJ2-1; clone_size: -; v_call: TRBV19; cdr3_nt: TGTGCCAGTAGTATAATGGAGGGAGAGGGCATGGATGAGCAGTTCTTC; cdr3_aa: CASSIMEGEGMDEQFF
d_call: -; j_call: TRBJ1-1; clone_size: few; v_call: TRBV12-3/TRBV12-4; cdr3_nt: TGTGCCAGCAGTGAGGGGGTGCACACTGAAGCTTTCTTT; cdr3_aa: CASSEGVHTEAFF
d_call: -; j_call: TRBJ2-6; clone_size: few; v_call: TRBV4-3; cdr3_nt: TGCGCCAGCAGCCAAGATTGGCGCTCTGGGGCCAACGTCCTGACTTTC; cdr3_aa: CASSQDWRSGANVLTF
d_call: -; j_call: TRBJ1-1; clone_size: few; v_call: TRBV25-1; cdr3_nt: TGTGCCAGCAGTGTAAATCTGGAGATGAACACTGAAGCTTTCTTT; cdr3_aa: CASSVNLEMNTEAFF
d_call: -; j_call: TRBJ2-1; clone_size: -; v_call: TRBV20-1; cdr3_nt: TGCAGTGCTAGCCCGACTGTGTACAATGAGCAGTTCTTC; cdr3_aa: CSASPTVYNEQFF
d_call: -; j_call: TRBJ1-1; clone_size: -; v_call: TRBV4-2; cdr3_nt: TGTGCCAGCAGCCAAGATACCTGGACAACCAACACTGAAGCTTTCTTT; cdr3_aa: CASSQDTWTTNTEAFF
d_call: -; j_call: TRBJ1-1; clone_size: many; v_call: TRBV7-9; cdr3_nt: TGTGCCAGCAGCCCACCCTCCCTGGTACAGGGTGACCGGGTTAGGGGCACTGAAGCTTTCTTT; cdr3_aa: CASSPPSLVQGDRVRGTEAFF
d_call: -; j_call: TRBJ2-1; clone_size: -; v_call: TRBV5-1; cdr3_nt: TGCGCCAGCAGCTTGATTCAGGGCTCTTACAATGAGCAGTTCTTC; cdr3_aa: CASSLIQGSYNEQFF
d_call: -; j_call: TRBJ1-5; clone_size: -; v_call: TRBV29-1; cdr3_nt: TGCAGCGTTGCTGAATATAGCAATCAGCCCCAGCATTTT; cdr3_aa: CSVAEYSNQPQHF
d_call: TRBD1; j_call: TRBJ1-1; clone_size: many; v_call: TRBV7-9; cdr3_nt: TGTGCCAGCAGCTTGACAGGGTACGCTTTCTTT; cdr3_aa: CASSLTGYAFF
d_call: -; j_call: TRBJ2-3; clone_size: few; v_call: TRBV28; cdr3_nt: TGTGCCAGCAAATTCGGGTTTACAGATACGCAGTATTTT; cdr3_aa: CASKFGFTDTQYF
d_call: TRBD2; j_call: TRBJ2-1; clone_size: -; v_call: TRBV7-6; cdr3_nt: TGTGCCAGCAGCTTAGAAACAAGCGGGGCCATCTACAATGAGCAGTTCTTC; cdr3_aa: CASSLETSGAIYNEQFF
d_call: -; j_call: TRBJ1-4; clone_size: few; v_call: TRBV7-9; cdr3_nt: TGTGCCAGCAGCCGGGCCGAAAGGCGGGCTGAAAAACTGTTTTTT; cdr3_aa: CASSRAERRAEKLFF
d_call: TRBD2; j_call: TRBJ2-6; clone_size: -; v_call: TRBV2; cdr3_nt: TGTGCCGGCAGGACATGGGAGGGGACTCCCCGTTCTGGGGCCAACGTCCTGACTTTC; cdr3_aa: CAGRTWEGTPRSGANVLTF
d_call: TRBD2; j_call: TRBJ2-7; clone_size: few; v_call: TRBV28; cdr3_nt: TGTGCCAGCACTGCACCGGGACTAGCCTACGAGCAGTACTTC; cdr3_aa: CASTAPGLAYEQYF
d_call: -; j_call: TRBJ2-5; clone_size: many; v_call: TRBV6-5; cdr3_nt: TGTGCCAGCAGAGGAAGGATGTACCAAGAGACCCAGTACTTC; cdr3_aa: CASRGRMYQETQYF
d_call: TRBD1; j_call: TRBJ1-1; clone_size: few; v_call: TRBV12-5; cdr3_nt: TGTGCTAGTGGTTTACAAACAGGGGTTGAAGCTTTCTTT; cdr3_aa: CASGLQTGVEAFF
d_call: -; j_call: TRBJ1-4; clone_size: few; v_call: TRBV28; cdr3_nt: TGTGCCAGCATTCCAGATAGGGGTCGTGAAAAACTGTTTTTT; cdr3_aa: CASIPDRGREKLFF
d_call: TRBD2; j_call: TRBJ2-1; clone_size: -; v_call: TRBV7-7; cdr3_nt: TGTGCTAGCAGCCTCTGGGGGGGACACAATGAGCAGTTCTTC; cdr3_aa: CASSLWGGHNEQFF
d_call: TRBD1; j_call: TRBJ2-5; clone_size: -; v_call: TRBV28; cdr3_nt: TGTGCCAGCAGTTCCTCAGGGGGTTTTGAGGAGACCCAGTACTTC; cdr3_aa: CASSSSGGFEETQYF
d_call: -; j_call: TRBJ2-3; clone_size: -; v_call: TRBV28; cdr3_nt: TGTGCCAGCAGTACGGGACTCTTCACAGATACGCAGTATTTT; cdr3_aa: CASSTGLFTDTQYF
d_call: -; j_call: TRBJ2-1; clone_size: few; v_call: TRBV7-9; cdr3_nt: TGTGCCAGCAGCTTAGAGGCAATTCCTGAGCAGTTCTTC; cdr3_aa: CASSLEAIPEQFF